This TCR beta chain comes out of a study of human thymus T cells. Looked up from germline, CDR1 is KGHSH and CDR2 is LQKENI. Trimming removed 1 base from V and 8 bases from J, with 12 bases in between. The CDR3 runs 14 residues. The repertoire was sequenced with immunoSEQ multiplex PCR; TCRdb's copy has only in-frame clones and lacks some. This table holds tens of thousands of clones, over 85% found once. This chain connects TRBV18 to TRBJ2-1; D may be TRBD1 or TRBD2 (6 bases each). Specimen: blood. This receptor was obtained from a boy less than two years old with a congenital heart defect but otherwise immunologically healthy. The CDR3 nucleotides read TGTGCCAGCTCACCACGGGGGGCGATGGATGAGCAGTTCTTC. It codes for CASSPRGAMDEQFF. The entire variable domain, with the rest obtained from reference TRBV18 and TRBJ2-1, is as follows: NAGVMQNPRHLVRRRGQEARLRCSPMKGHSHVYWYRQLPEEGLKFMVYLQKENIIDESGMPKERFSAEFPKEGPSILRIQQVVRGDSAAYFCASSPRGAMDEQFFGPGTRLTVL.